This entry lists 10 T cell receptor beta chains sequenced from one sample in a study of T cells in women clearing cervical HPV infection. Sequencing was performed with immunoSEQ multiplex PCR; in TCRdb, only in-frame clones are kept and a portion is missing. Its listing shows about 45,000 clones. Source material: blood buffy coat. The receptors shown here come from a woman aged 18-70 years with a cervical HPV16 infection that either progressed to CIN3+ or cleared (not recorded which).

As concerns this clone: The read ends 3 residues early relative to the CDR3; the germline J gene fills the gap. The chain has TRBV20-1 and TRBJ2-2; D might be TRBD2 (6 bases). Germline CDR1 and CDR2: DFQATT and SNEGSKA (reference sequence). This CDR3 spans 13 amino acids. Partial CDR3 DNA: TGCAGTGCCCGGGGGTCAACTAATGAAAAG. Residues: CSARGSTNEK. The complete CDR3 reads CSARGSTNEKLFF.

Regarding this clone: The CDR3 goes on 3 residues after the read ends, and that part is filled in from the germline J gene. The chain has TRBV7-9 and TRBJ2-6; no reliable D call. Germline CDR1 SEHNR, CDR2 FQNEAQ (reference sequence). This CDR3 has 15 residues. Trimming took off 0 bases at V and 3 bases at J, with 6 bases between the two ends. The chain's CDR3 is CASSLARHGANVLTF. The CDR3 DNA, read in part, is TGTGCCAGCAGCTTAGCGAGGCATGGGGCCAACGTC.

As regards this clone: The read terminates 3 residues before the CDR3 end, so the remaining end is supplied by the germline J gene. The V gene is TRBV6-1, the J gene TRBJ1-2; D remains ambiguous. The CDR3 sequence is 16 residues long. V was cut by 2 bases and J by 1 base, with 14 bases left in between. CDR1 is MNHNS, CDR2 SASEGT, per germline. The sequenced CDR3 bases are TGTGCCAGCAGTGAAACGCCAGGCTTCCTTAACTATGGC. Encoded protein: CASSETPGFLNYG. The CDR3 reads in full as CASSETPGFLNYGYTF.

Details on this clone: The CDR3 extends 3 residues past the end of the read, so its final part is completed from the germline J gene. The chain joins TRBV7-9 to TRBJ1-2; 8 positions match TRBD1. The CDR3 sequence is 14 residues long. Losses at the gene ends were 6 bases for V and 6 bases for J; bases not matched to a gene: 9. Germline V gene sequence: CDR1 SEHNR, CDR2 FQNEAQ (reference sequence). Incomplete CDR3 DNA: TGTGCCAGCAGAGCACAGGGGGGTTTTGATGGC. As protein: CASRAQGGFDG. The whole CDR3 is CASRAQGGFDGYTF. The full variable domain, its missing parts supplied by reference TRBV7-9 and TRBJ1-2, is DTGVSQNPRHKITKRGQNVTFRCDPISEHNRLYWYRQTLGQGPEFLTYFQNEAQLEKSRLLSDRFSAERPKGSFSTLEIQRTEQGDSAMYLCASRAQGGFDGYTFGSGTRLTVV.

About this clone: The read comes to an end 3 residues before the CDR3 does, leaving the germline J gene to fill in the end. The V and J genes are TRBV19 and TRBJ2-3; TRBD2 matches 10 bases. Germline V gene sequence: CDR1 LNHDA, CDR2 SQIVND (reference sequence). This CDR3 contains 16 residues. CDR3 residues: CASSIGLAGAEETQYF. Incomplete CDR3 DNA: TGTGCCAGTAGTATTGGGCTAGCGGGGGCCGAGGAGACG. Variable domain in full (rest from reference TRBV19 and TRBJ2-3): DGGITQSPKYLFRKEGQNVTLSCEQNLNHDAMYWYRQDPGQGLRLIYYSQIVNDFQKGDIAEGYSVSREKKESFPLTVTSAQKNPTAFYLCASSIGLAGAEETQYFGPGTRLTVL.

To note about this clone: The read ends 3 residues shy of where the CDR3 ends; the end is completed using the germline J gene. The chain is built from TRBV20-1 and TRBJ2-3, with a possible D match to TRBD2 (7 bases). Germline V gene data show CDR1 as DFQATT and CDR2 as SNEGSKA (reference sequence). The CDR3 is 14 residues long. V was shortened by 5 bases and J by 2 bases, with 14 bases between the two germline ends. The sequenced part of the CDR3 DNA is TGCAGTGCTGGGGGCAGCGGGGTCACAGATACG. It encodes CSAGGSGVTDT. The full CDR3 protein reads CSAGGSGVTDTQYF.

On this clone itself: The read finishes 3 residues shy of the CDR3 end, and the germline J gene is used to complete it. The chain employs TRBV7-9 and TRBJ2-3; 9 bases are a match to TRBD1. Germline loops: CDR1 SEHNR, CDR2 FQNEAQ (reference sequence). CDR3 length equals 14 residues. This chain's CDR3 is CASSTGQGQETQYF. Incomplete CDR3 DNA: TGTGCCAGCAGCACGGGACAGGGCCAGGAGACG.

In regard to this clone: The sequence runs out 3 residues before the end of the CDR3; the remainder is reconstructed from the germline J gene. This chain uses TRBV19 with TRBJ2-1; 9 nucleotides agree with TRBD2. V gave up 6 bases and J gave up 5 bases; unmatched junction bases: 8. Looked up from germline, CDR1 is LNHDA and CDR2 is SQIVND (reference sequence). This CDR3 is 15 amino acids long. The part of the CDR3 DNA that was read is TGTGCCAGTAGAACTAGCGGGCCTTGGGACAATGAG. The encoded protein is CASRTSGPWDNE. Given in full, the CDR3 is CASRTSGPWDNEQFF.

With respect to this clone: The CDR3 goes on 3 residues after the read ends, and that part is filled in from the germline J gene. V is TRBV7-9 and J is TRBJ1-6; no clear D gene. With 1 base removed from V and 10 bases from J, the gap between germline ends came to 8 bases. CDR3 length equals 13 residues. The germline V gene encodes CDR1 SEHNR and CDR2 FQNEAQ (reference sequence). The CDR3 DNA, read in part, is TGTGCCAGCAGCTTAGTGGTCGCGTCACCC. Translation: CASSLVVASP. The whole CDR3 sequence is CASSLVVASPLHF.

As for this clone: The read is 3 residues too short to cover the CDR3 end, so that end is filled in from the germline J gene. The chain uses TRBV12-3 or TRBV12-4 and TRBJ2-7; a possible D gene is TRBD2 (5 bases). The V end lost 5 bases, the J end lost 6 bases, and 14 bases lay between the germline ends. The CDR3 is 13 residues long. CDR3: CASSTGTSTEQYF. The CDR3 DNA, read in part, is TGTGCCAGCAGTACCGGTACTAGTACCGAG.